The clone carrying this T cell receptor (beta chain) has just a few counts. The antigen is undetermined. TCRdb re-called the 5' RACE reads with MiXCR, one entry per CDR3 protein. The table lists about 320,000 distinct CDR3 sequences, under 15% of them singletons. Trimming removed 6 bases at V and 4 bases at J, with 13 bases between. The germline V gene encodes CDR1 MNHEY and CDR2 SVGEGT. The length of the CDR3 is 14 residues. This specimen comes from a study of T cells after yellow fever vaccination. Study-wide background: Fractions of low cell number were prepared using SMART-Seq v4 Ultra Low Input. General study results and limits: Overall, a small share of clonotypes was seen in both CD4 and CD8 compartments. Post-booster samples contained most primary-vaccination clones (more than 95% CD4, approximately 88% CD8).

V is TRBV6-2 or TRBV6-3 and J is TRBJ2-1, with D possibly TRBD1 on 5 matching bases. The sequence derives from a man aged 18 to 35 who received the YFV17D yellow fever vaccine. Material: CD4+ T cells sorted from PBMCs, obtained 15 days after the yellow fever booster vaccination. The CDR3 loop is CASRAIDSYNEQFF. The CDR3, as DNA: TGTGCCAGCAGAGCCATTGACAGTTACAATGAGCAGTTCTTC.